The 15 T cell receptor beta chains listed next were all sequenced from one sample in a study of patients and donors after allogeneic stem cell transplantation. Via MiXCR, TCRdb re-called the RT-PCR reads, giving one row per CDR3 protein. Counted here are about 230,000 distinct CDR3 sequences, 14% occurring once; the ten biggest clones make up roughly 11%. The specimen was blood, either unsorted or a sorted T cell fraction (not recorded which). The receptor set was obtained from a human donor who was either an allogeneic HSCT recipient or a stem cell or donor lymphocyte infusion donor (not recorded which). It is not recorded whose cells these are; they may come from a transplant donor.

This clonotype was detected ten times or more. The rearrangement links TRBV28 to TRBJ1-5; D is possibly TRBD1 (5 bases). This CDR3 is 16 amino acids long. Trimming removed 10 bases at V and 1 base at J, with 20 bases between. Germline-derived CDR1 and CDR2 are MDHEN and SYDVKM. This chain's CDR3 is CATTPGGSGSNQPQHF. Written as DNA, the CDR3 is TGTGCCACCACCCCCGGGGGGTCGGGAAGCAATCAGCCCCAGCATTTT.

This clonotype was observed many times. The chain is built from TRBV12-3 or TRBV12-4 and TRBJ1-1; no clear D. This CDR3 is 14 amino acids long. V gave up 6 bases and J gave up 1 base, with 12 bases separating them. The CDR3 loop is CASSSFLGNTEAFF. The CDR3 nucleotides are TGTGCCAGCAGCTCCTTCTTGGGGAACACTGAAGCTTTCTTT.

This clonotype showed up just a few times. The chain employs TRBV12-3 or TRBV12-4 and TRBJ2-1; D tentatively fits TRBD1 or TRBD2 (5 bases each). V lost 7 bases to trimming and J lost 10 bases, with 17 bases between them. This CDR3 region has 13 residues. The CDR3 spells CASTRDGAGEQFF. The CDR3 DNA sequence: TGTGCCAGCACCCGGGACGGGGCAGGGGAGCAGTTCTTC.

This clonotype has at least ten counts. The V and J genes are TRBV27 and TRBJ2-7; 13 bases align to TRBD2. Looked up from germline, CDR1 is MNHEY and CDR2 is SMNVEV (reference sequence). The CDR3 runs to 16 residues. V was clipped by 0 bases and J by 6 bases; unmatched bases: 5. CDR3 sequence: CASSLSRLAGGSEQYF. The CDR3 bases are TGTGCCAGCAGTTTATCAAGACTAGCGGGAGGTTCCGAGCAGTACTTC.

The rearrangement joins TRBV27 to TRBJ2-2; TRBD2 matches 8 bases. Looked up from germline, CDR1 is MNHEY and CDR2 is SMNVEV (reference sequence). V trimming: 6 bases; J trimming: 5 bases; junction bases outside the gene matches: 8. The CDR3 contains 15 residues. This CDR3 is CASSLSRGVTGELFF. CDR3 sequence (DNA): TGTGCCAGCAGCCTCTCGCGGGGGGTAACCGGGGAGCTGTTTTTT.

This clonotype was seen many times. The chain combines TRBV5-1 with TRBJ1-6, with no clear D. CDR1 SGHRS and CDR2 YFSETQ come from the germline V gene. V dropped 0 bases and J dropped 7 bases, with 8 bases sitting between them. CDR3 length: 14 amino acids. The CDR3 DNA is TGCGCCAGCAGCTTGGGGCAGGTGAATTCACCCCTCCACTTT. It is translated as CASSLGQVNSPLHF.

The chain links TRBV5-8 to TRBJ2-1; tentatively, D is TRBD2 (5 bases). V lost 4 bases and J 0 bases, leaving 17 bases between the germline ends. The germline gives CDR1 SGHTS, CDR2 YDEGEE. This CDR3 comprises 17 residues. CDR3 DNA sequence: TGTGCCAGCAGCCGGAGGACCCCACTCAGCTCCTACAATGAGCAGTTCTTC. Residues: CASSRRTPLSSYNEQFF.

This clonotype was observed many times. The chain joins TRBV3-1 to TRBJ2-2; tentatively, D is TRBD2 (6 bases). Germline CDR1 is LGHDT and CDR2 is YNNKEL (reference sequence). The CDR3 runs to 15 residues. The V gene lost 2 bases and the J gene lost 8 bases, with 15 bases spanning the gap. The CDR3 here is CASSQSTGAVGELFF. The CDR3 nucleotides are TGTGCCAGCAGCCAATCTACGGGAGCGGTGGGGGAGCTGTTTTTT.

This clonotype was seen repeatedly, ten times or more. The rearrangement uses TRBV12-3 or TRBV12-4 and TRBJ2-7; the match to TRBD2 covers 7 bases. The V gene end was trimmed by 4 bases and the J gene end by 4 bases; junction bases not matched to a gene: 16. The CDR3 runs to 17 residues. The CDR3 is CASSSSLSGTNLYEQYF. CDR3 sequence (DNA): TGTGCCAGCAGTTCAAGCTTATCCGGGACTAACCTATACGAGCAGTACTTC.

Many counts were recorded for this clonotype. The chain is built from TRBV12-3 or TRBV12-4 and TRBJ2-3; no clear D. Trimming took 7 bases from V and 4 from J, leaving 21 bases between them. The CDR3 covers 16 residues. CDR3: CASTPTGPTGPDTQYF. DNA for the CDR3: TGTGCCAGCACCCCCACTGGACCTACGGGCCCAGATACGCAGTATTTT.

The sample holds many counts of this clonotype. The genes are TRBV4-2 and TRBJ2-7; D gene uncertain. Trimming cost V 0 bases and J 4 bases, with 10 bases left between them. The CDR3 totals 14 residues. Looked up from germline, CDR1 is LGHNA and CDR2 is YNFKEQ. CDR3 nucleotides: TGTGCCAGCAGCCAAGATATCTACGGGTACGAGCAGTACTTC. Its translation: CASSQDIYGYEQYF.

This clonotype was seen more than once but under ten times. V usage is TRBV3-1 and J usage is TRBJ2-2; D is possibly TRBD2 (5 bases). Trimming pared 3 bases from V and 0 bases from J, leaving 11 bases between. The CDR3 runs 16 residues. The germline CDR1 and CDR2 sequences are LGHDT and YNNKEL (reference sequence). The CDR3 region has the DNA TGTGCCAGCAGCCAGCGAGGGCATCCGAACACCGGGGAGCTGTTTTTT. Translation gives CASSQRGHPNTGELFF.

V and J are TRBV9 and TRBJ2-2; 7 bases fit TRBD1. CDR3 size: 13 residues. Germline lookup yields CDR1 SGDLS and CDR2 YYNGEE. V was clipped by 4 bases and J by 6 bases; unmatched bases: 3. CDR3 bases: TGTGCCAGCAGCTCAGACAGGGCCGGGGAGCTGTTTTTT. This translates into CASSSDRAGELFF.

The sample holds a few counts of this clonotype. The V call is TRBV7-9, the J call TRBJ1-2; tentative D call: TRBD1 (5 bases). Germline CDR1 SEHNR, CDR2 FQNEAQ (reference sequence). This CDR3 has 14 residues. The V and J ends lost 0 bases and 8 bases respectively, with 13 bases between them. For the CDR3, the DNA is TGTGCCAGCAGCTTAGCGCTAGGGGCTGAGGGCTACACCTTC. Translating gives CASSLALGAEGYTF. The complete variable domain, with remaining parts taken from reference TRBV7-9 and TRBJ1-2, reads DTGVSQNPRHKITKRGQNVTFRCDPISEHNRLYWYRQTLGQGPEFLTYFQNEAQLEKSRLLSDRFSAERPKGSFSTLEIQRTEQGDSAMYLCASSLALGAEGYTFGSGTRLTVV.

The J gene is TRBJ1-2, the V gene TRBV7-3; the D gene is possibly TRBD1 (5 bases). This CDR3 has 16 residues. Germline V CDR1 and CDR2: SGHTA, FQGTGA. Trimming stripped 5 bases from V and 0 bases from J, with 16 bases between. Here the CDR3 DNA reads TGTGCCAGCAGCCCAAGCGGGGCGCGGGCTAACTATGGCTACACCTTC. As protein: CASSPSGARANYGYTF.